This is a list of T cell receptor beta chains from one sample in a study of blood T cell repertoires in COVID-19. The protocol was immunoSEQ multiplex PCR, while the TCRdb copy is restricted to in-frame clones and leaves out a portion. Of around 180,000 clones in the sample, about 82% were seen once. Material for sequencing was peripheral blood. All receptors come from a woman younger than 45 with acute or convalescent COVID-19. Each CDR3 is given with its conserved first and last residue. D genes are given only for firm matches.

CDR3nt: TGTGCCAGCAGCCCAGACCCGGTCGGGTGGTACGAGCAGTACTTC
CDR3aa: CASSPDPVGWYEQYF
j_gene: TRBJ2-7
len: 15
v_gene: TRBV14
d_gene: .

CDR3nt: TGTGCCAGCAGTCCGCAGGGTTGGCAGCCCCAGCATTTT
CDR3aa: CASSPQGWQPQHF
j_gene: TRBJ1-5
len: 13
v_gene: TRBV28
d_gene: .

CDR3nt: TGTGCCAGCAGTTTCACATTGAACACTGAAGCTTTCTTT
CDR3aa: CASSFTLNTEAFF
j_gene: TRBJ1-1
len: 13
v_gene: TRBV6-2/TRBV6-3
d_gene: .

CDR3nt: TGTGCCAGCTCACCATTTAGCGGGAGCACAGATACGCAGTATTTT
CDR3aa: CASSPFSGSTDTQYF
j_gene: TRBJ2-3
len: 15
v_gene: TRBV18
d_gene: TRBD2

CDR3nt: TGTGCCAGCAGTCCAGGGTACCTGAACACCGGGGAGCTGTTTTTT
CDR3aa: CASSPGYLNTGELFF
j_gene: TRBJ2-2
len: 15
v_gene: TRBV28
d_gene: .

CDR3nt: TGTGCCAGCTCACCCAACAGGGCCTACGAGCAGTACTTC
CDR3aa: CASSPNRAYEQYF
j_gene: TRBJ2-7
len: 13
v_gene: TRBV18
d_gene: .

CDR3nt: TGCGCCAGCGGGGCAGAGATGAACACCGGGGAGCTGTTTTTT
CDR3aa: CASGAEMNTGELFF
j_gene: TRBJ2-2
len: 14
v_gene: TRBV10-1
d_gene: .

CDR3nt: TGTGCCAGCAGCCCCCGACTAGCGGGGGGCACAGATACGCAGTATTTT
CDR3aa: CASSPRLAGGTDTQYF
j_gene: TRBJ2-3
len: 16
v_gene: TRBV5-4
d_gene: TRBD2

CDR3nt: TGTGCCAGCAGTCGGGAAATCAAAAAAACGGGGGCTTTCTTT
CDR3aa: CASSREIKKTGAFF
j_gene: TRBJ1-1
len: 14
v_gene: TRBV11-1
d_gene: .

CDR3nt: TGTGCCAGCAGCTTAGGGACAGGGAAGTACACTGAAGCTTTCTTT
CDR3aa: CASSLGTGKYTEAFF
j_gene: TRBJ1-1
len: 15
v_gene: TRBV7-6
d_gene: TRBD1

CDR3nt: TGTGCCACAAAAGGGACACTAAATTCACCCCTCCACTTT
CDR3aa: CATKGTLNSPLHF
j_gene: TRBJ1-6
len: 13
v_gene: TRBV6-1
d_gene: .

CDR3nt: TGTGCCAGCAGTCCATACAGGGATAGCAATCAGCCCCAGCATTTT
CDR3aa: CASSPYRDSNQPQHF
j_gene: TRBJ1-5
len: 15
v_gene: TRBV28
d_gene: .

CDR3nt: TGTGCCAGCAGGGACGGGACAGGATATGGCTACACCTTC
CDR3aa: CASRDGTGYGYTF
j_gene: TRBJ1-2
len: 13
v_gene: TRBV12-3/TRBV12-4
d_gene: TRBD1

CDR3nt: TGTGCCTGGACAGAGGCGGGGGACTATGGCTACACCTTC
CDR3aa: CAWTEAGDYGYTF
j_gene: TRBJ1-2
len: 13
v_gene: TRBV30
d_gene: .

CDR3nt: TGTGCCAGCAGCTTGGCCGTTCCAAGTCTAGAGTTCTTC
CDR3aa: CASSLAVPSLEFF
j_gene: TRBJ2-1
len: 13
v_gene: TRBV5-8
d_gene: .

CDR3nt: TGTGCCAGCAGCCATGTAGCGGGGGGATCGAGCTCCTACGAGCAGTACTTC
CDR3aa: CASSHVAGGSSSYEQYF
j_gene: TRBJ2-7
len: 17
v_gene: TRBV4-2
d_gene: TRBD2

CDR3nt: TGTGCCACCAGCAGAGAGGCAGGGGGTCAACAGTTTGGCTACACCTTC
CDR3aa: CATSREAGGQQFGYTF
j_gene: TRBJ1-2
len: 16
v_gene: TRBV15
d_gene: TRBD1

CDR3nt: TGTGCCACCAGTGAACCAGGGGGCGAAGAGACCCAGTACTTC
CDR3aa: CATSEPGGEETQYF
j_gene: TRBJ2-5
len: 14
v_gene: TRBV24-1
d_gene: TRBD1